The TCR beta chain described here comes from a study of control samples from healthy donors and cancer patients. This table comes from immunoSEQ multiplex PCR, and its TCRdb copy is limited to in-frame clones, with some not included. The profile shows around 120,000 clones, about nine tenths of them singletons. Trimming removed 4 bases from V and 4 bases from J; junction bases left unmatched: 3. The germline V gene has CDR1 SGHAT and CDR2 FQNNGV. CDR3 length: 14 residues. What was sequenced was blood. The source is a man aged 35-49 years in good health. V gene TRBV11-2 combines with J gene TRBJ2-2; TRBD1 agrees at 7 bases. CDR3 DNA: TGTGCCAGCAGCTCGGGACAGTTCACCGGGGAGCTGTTTTTT. Protein product: CASSSGQFTGELFF.